The 27 T cell receptor beta chains listed next were all sequenced from one sample in a study of blood T cell repertoires in COVID-19. Some clones are missing from TCRdb's copy, which holds only in-frame ones; the method was immunoSEQ multiplex PCR. This sample carries some 42,000 clones, over 75% of them seen once, and the ten largest clones take about 10%. Sequenced: peripheral blood. The receptors shown here come from a man under 40 with active or convalescent COVID-19.

This sequence joins TRBV2 and TRBJ2-2; maybe TRBD2 (6 bases). Trimming stripped 6 bases from V and 4 bases from J, with 15 bases between. The germline CDR1 and CDR2 sequences are SNHLY and FYNNEI. The CDR3 sequence is 15 residues long. The CDR3 region is CASRLTSHGTGELFF. As DNA, the CDR3 is TGTGCCAGCAGATTGACTAGTCACGGCACCGGGGAGCTGTTTTTT.

This chain's CDR3 is CASSQGEGGYNEQFF. In DNA, the CDR3 is TGTGCCAGCAGCCAAGGTGAGGGAGGCTACAATGAGCAGTTCTTC. The chain recombines TRBV3-1 (or the pseudogene TRBV3-2) with TRBJ2-1; D perhaps matches TRBD2 (6 bases). Trimming shortened V by 1 base and J by 3 bases, and 10 bases separated the two germline ends. This CDR3 comprises 15 residues. CDR1 is LGHDT and CDR2 is YNNKEL in the germline V gene (reference sequence).

The rearrangement joins TRBV9 to TRBJ2-1; D gene uncertain. CDR1 SGDLS and CDR2 YYNGEE come from the germline V gene. V was cut by 1 base and J by 6 bases, with 11 bases left in between. The CDR3 extends over 14 amino acids. The CDR3 spells CASSVSGRLNEQFF. Written as DNA, the CDR3 is TGTGCCAGCAGCGTATCCGGCAGGCTCAATGAGCAGTTCTTC.

The rearrangement joins TRBV11-2 to TRBJ2-1; TRBD1 matches at 12 bases. CDR1 and CDR2 (germline): SGHAT, FQNNGV. With V trimmed by 2 bases and J by 10 bases, 6 bases remained unmatched. The CDR3 contains 15 residues. CDR3 region: CASSLTGTGGLEQFF. The CDR3 coding sequence is TGTGCCAGCAGCTTAACCGGGACAGGGGGCTTGGAGCAGTTCTTC.

The CDR3 nucleotides read TGTGCCAGCAGCCGTTTTACTAGCGGGGGCCACATAAATGAGCAGTTCTTC. Its translation: CASSRFTSGGHINEQFF. V is TRBV28 and J is TRBJ2-1; TRBD2 matches at 11 bases. Germline loops: CDR1 MDHEN, CDR2 SYDVKM. The CDR3 runs to 17 residues. Germline trimming cut 6 bases from V and 7 bases from J; bases unmatched to any gene: 14.

The rearrangement uses TRBV12-5 and TRBJ2-5, with TRBD2 matching 15 bases. The junction had 6 bases not matched to a gene; V was cut back by 6 bases and J by 1 base. The V gene's germline CDR1 is LGHNT and CDR2 FRNRAP. CDR3 size: 17 residues. The CDR3 nucleotides read TGTGCTAGTGGGGAGGGACTAGCGGGAGGACCCCAAGAGACCCAGTACTTC. Translating gives CASGEGLAGGPQETQYF.

A single count supports this clone. This rearrangement joins TRBV6-1 to TRBJ1-4; D unresolved. Trimming stripped 0 bases from V and 0 bases from J, with 5 bases between. This CDR3 has 15 residues. Germline assignment: CDR1 MNHNS and CDR2 SASEGT. CDR3 amino acids: CASSEARATNEKLFF. The CDR3 region has the DNA TGTGCCAGCAGTGAAGCTCGTGCAACTAATGAAAAACTGTTTTTT.

The chain couples TRBV10-1 to TRBJ2-1; 10 bases align to TRBD1. The CDR3 covers 16 residues. Germline lookup yields CDR1 WNHNN and CDR2 SYGVQD (reference sequence). The junction had 5 bases not matched to a gene; V was cut back by 0 bases and J by 6 bases. The CDR3 DNA reads as TGCGCCAGCAGTGAGTCACGACAGGGGGCTGGCAATGAGCAGTTCTTC. It codes for CASSESRQGAGNEQFF.

The chain is built from TRBV12-3 or TRBV12-4 and TRBJ2-7; D is possibly TRBD1 (6 bases). Trimming removed 5 bases at V and 7 bases at J, with 9 bases between. The CDR3 is 11 residues long. The CDR3: CASSQQGEQYF. The CDR3 coding sequence is TGTGCCAGCAGTCAACAGGGTGAGCAGTACTTC.

The chain links TRBV27 to TRBJ2-7, with 7 bases lining up with TRBD1. The germline V gene encodes CDR1 MNHEY and CDR2 SMNVEV (reference sequence). V trimming: 0 bases; J trimming: 2 bases; junction bases outside the gene matches: 4. CDR3 length: 15 residues. The CDR3 sequence is CASSLSGDRAYEQYF. Here the CDR3 DNA reads TGTGCCAGCAGTTTATCAGGGGACAGAGCCTACGAGCAGTACTTC.

The J gene is TRBJ1-5, the V gene TRBV19; D might be TRBD1 (5 bases). There are 15 residues in the CDR3. Trimming removed 5 bases from V and 2 bases from J, with 13 bases in between. The germline V gene has CDR1 LNHDA and CDR2 SQIVND (reference sequence). The CDR3 DNA follows: TGTGCCAGTAGTCCGCAGGGTGGGGGCAATCAGCCCCAGCATTTT. Translation: CASSPQGGGNQPQHF. Drawing the rest from reference TRBV19 and TRBJ1-5, the complete variable domain is DGGITQSPKYLFRKEGQNVTLSCEQNLNHDAMYWYRQDPGQGLRLIYYSQIVNDFQKGDIAEGYSVSREKKESFPLTVTSAQKNPTAFYLCASSPQGGGNQPQHFGDGTRLSIL.

This clone was counted once. This chain links TRBV21-1 with TRBJ2-7; the D call of TRBD2 is as the table states it, not checked on the DNA. TRBV21-1 is assigned pseudogene status. The CDR3 totals 14 residues. The chain's CDR3 is CASSNRREPYEQYV. In DNA form, the CDR3 reads TGTGCCAGCAGCAATCGTCGGGAGCCCTACGAGCAGTACGTC.

For this clone: This sample includes further DNA sequences coding for the same CDR3. The J gene is TRBJ1-2, the V gene TRBV29-1, with 10 bases that match TRBD1. The CDR3 runs to 11 residues. In germline, CDR1 is SQVTM, CDR2 ANQGSEA. With V trimmed by 6 bases and J by 7 bases, 2 bases remained unmatched. CDR3 nucleotide sequence: TGCAGCGTCGGGACAGGGGTTGGCTACACCTTC. It is translated as CSVGTGVGYTF.

The rearrangement joins TRBV11-2 to TRBJ1-1; TRBD1 might be the D (5 bases). Germline V gene data show CDR1 as SGHAT and CDR2 as FQNNGV. CDR3 size: 14 residues. The V and J ends lost 1 base and 1 base respectively, with 7 bases between them. The CDR3 nucleotides read TGTGCCAGCAGCTTAGGACAGCAGAACACTGAAGCTTTCTTT. Amino acids: CASSLGQQNTEAFF.

The genes are TRBV6-5 and TRBJ2-7; 9 bases agree with TRBD1. The CDR3 runs to 14 residues. V was clipped by 2 bases and J by 9 bases; unmatched bases: 8. Germline values: CDR1 MNHEY, CDR2 SVGAGI. The CDR3, as DNA: TGTGCCAGCAGTTACACGGGACAGGGTTCGTCGCAGTACTTC. This translates into CASSYTGQGSSQYF.

This clone showed up just a few times. The genes are TRBV18 and TRBJ2-7; D is perhaps TRBD1 (5 bases). In germline, CDR1 is KGHSH, CDR2 LQKENI. V shed 6 bases and J shed 4 bases, with 13 bases lying between them. CDR3 size: 13 residues. The CDR3 DNA sequence: TGTGCCAGCTCTCAGGACGCAGGGTACGAGCAGTACGTC. This codes for CASSQDAGYEQYV.

J is TRBJ1-1 and V is TRBV12-5, with D perhaps matching TRBD1 (6 bases). Trimming removed 4 bases from V and 8 bases from J, with 20 bases in between. The V gene's germline CDR1 is LGHNT and CDR2 FRNRAP. CDR3 length: 15 residues. CDR3 sequence reads: CASGSSTGLVMEAFF. As DNA, the CDR3 is TGTGCTAGTGGTTCTTCGACAGGATTGGTAATGGAAGCTTTCTTT.

This chain links TRBV6-5 with TRBJ2-2; possible D gene TRBD1, 5 bases. V was trimmed by 2 bases and J by 0 bases, leaving 7 bases between them. Germline V gene data show CDR1 as MNHEY and CDR2 as SVGAGI. This CDR3 is built from 15 residues. CDR3 region: CASSYGASNTGELFF. CDR3 DNA sequence: TGTGCCAGCAGTTACGGGGCCTCGAACACCGGGGAGCTGTTTTTT.

The chain employs TRBV29-1 and TRBJ2-5; perhaps TRBD1 as D (6 bases). The CDR3 length is 12 residues. Germline V CDR1 and CDR2: SQVTM, ANQGSEA. The V gene lost 7 bases and the J gene lost 6 bases, with 15 bases spanning the gap. CDR3 bases: TGCAGCGCTATTACGGGACATAAGACCCAGTACTTC. As protein: CSAITGHKTQYF. Full variable domain (rest looked up from reference TRBV29-1 and TRBJ2-5): SAVISQKPSRDICQRGTSLTIQCQVDSQVTMMFWYRQQPGQSLTLIATANQGSEATYESGFVIDKFPISRPNLTFSTLTVSNMSPEDSSIYLCSAITGHKTQYFGPGTRLLVL.

The rearrangement links TRBV28 to TRBJ1-1; 7 bases agree with TRBD1. Unmatched junction bases numbered 8, after V lost 3 bases and J lost 4 bases. Germline CDR1 and CDR2: MDHEN and SYDVKM. CDR3 length: 15 amino acids. The DNA for the CDR3 is TGTGCCAGCAGTTTTCCAGGGGGTAGTGTCACTGAAGCTTTCTTT. Translating it yields CASSFPGGSVTEAFF.

The table lists this clone with a count of one. CDR3 region: CASREEIYNSPLHF. Here the CDR3 DNA reads TGTGCCAGCAGGGAGGAGATCTATAATTCACCCCTCCACTTT. The chain employs TRBV2 and TRBJ1-6, with D unclear. This CDR3 is built from 14 residues. Germline V gene lookup returns CDR1 SNHLY and CDR2 FYNNEI. Trimming stripped 6 bases from V and 3 bases from J, with 9 bases between.

The chain uses TRBV7-2 and TRBJ1-2; D remains ambiguous. CDR1 and CDR2 (germline): SGHTA, FQGNSA. The CDR3 totals 12 residues. Trimming removed 5 bases from V and 12 bases from J, with 16 bases in between. The DNA of the CDR3 is TGTGCCAGCAGCCCCTATGCCGGGGTAAACACCTTC. Protein sequence: CASSPYAGVNTF. The variable domain in full, with the rest retrieved from reference TRBV7-2 and TRBJ1-2, is GAGVSQSPSNKVTEKGKDVELRCDPISGHTALYWYRQSLGQGLEFLIYFQGNSAPDKSGLPSDRFSAERTGGSVSTLTIQRTQQEDSAVYLCASSPYAGVNTFGSGTRLTVV.

This chain links TRBV7-3 with TRBJ1-1; D perhaps matches TRBD1 (6 bases). Trimming cost V 5 bases and J 7 bases, with 17 bases left between them. The germline V gene has CDR1 SGHTA and CDR2 FQGTGA. This CDR3 comprises 14 residues. Written as DNA, the CDR3 is TGTGCCAGCAGCCTACCGGGGACACAGTTTGAAGCTTTCTTT. It is translated as CASSLPGTQFEAFF.

V usage is TRBV6-6 and J usage is TRBJ1-2; no clear D gene. CDR1 and CDR2 (germline): MNHNY, SVGAGI (reference sequence). CDR3 size: 12 residues. Trimming removed 5 bases from V and 8 bases from J, with 12 bases in between. The CDR3 loop reads CASSAGGEGYTF. The CDR3 DNA reads as TGTGCCAGCAGTGCTGGCGGGGAGGGCTACACCTTC.

This clone is a singleton in its sample. This rearrangement joins TRBV6-5 to TRBJ1-4, with D hard to call. Trimming removed 11 bases from V and 8 bases from J, with 15 bases in between. In germline, CDR1 is MNHEY, CDR2 SVGAGI. The CDR3 is 12 residues long. The chain's CDR3 is CASAVLGEKLFF. The CDR3 DNA follows: TGTGCCTCAGCGGTTTTAGGAGAAAAACTGTTTTTT.

The genes are TRBV27 and TRBJ2-7, with 9 bases aligning to TRBD1. The CDR3 is made up of 17 amino acids. With V trimmed by 5 bases and J by 3 bases, 14 bases remained unmatched. Looked up from germline, CDR1 is MNHEY and CDR2 is SMNVEV (reference sequence). CDR3: CASSLRGGTGFLYEQYV. The CDR3 DNA sequence: TGTGCCAGCAGTCTTAGGGGCGGGACAGGGTTCCTCTACGAGCAGTACGTC.

The V call is TRBV7-9, the J call TRBJ1-1; D might be TRBD1 (6 bases). The V and J ends lost 1 base and 4 bases respectively, with 16 bases between them. The CDR3 contains 16 residues. Germline assignment: CDR1 SEHNR and CDR2 FQNEAQ (reference sequence). The CDR3 region is CASSLVTPRGSTEAFF. For the CDR3, the DNA is TGTGCCAGCAGCTTAGTCACCCCCAGGGGAAGCACTGAAGCTTTCTTT.